This passage covers 26 T cell receptor beta chains from one sample sequenced in a study of T-cell reconstitution after alpha-beta-depleted transplantation in children. Unique molecular identifiers featured in how the TCRbeta library was prepared. TCRdb redid the calling of the PCR reads with MiXCR, one entry per CDR3 protein. The repertoire consists of 600,000 to 800,000 distinct CDR3 sequences, with about 12% occurring once and the leading ten covering roughly 0.77%. The source material was PBMCs, sampled before TCRalphabeta/CD19-depleted stem cell transplant. The receptor source for this set is a girl aged 2-10 years with congenital amegakaryocytic thrombocytopenia, due to receive a stem cell transplant.

Only a few counts were recorded for this clonotype. The V and J genes are TRBV5-5 and TRBJ2-1; the match to TRBD2 covers 8 bases. The V gene end was trimmed by 0 bases and the J gene end by 9 bases; junction bases not matched to a gene: 5. This CDR3 is built from 14 residues. Germline V gives CDR1 SGHKS, CDR2 YYEKEE (reference sequence). The CDR3 nucleotides read TGTGCCAGCAGCTTGGAGGGACTAGGTAGTGAGCAGTTCTTC. Encoded protein: CASSLEGLGSEQFF.

This clonotype was seen repeatedly, ten times or more. The CDR3 sequence: CAISEAGVAGADTDTQYF. Written as DNA, the CDR3 is TGTGCCATCAGTGAGGCCGGGGTAGCGGGAGCAGACACAGATACGCAGTATTTT. V is TRBV10-3 and J is TRBJ2-3; 9 bases are shared with TRBD2. The germline gives CDR1 ENHRY, CDR2 SYGVKD. This CDR3 comprises 18 residues. Trimming at V came to 2 bases and at J to 2 bases, leaving 11 bases not matched to a gene.

This clonotype has at least ten counts. The rearrangement links TRBV4-2 to TRBJ2-3; D unresolved. The CDR3 is 16 amino acids. Per germline, CDR1 LGHNA and CDR2 YNFKEQ. Trimming pared 0 bases from V and 0 bases from J, leaving 10 bases between. CDR3 coding DNA: TGTGCCAGCAGCCAAGATTTTGACTCCAGCACAGATACGCAGTATTTT. This gives the protein CASSQDFDSSTDTQYF.

The genes are TRBV11-2 and TRBJ2-2, with 10 positions matching TRBD2. J gave up 4 bases and V 4 bases, and 12 bases lay outside the gene matches. Germline CDR1 reads SGHAT; CDR2 reads FQNNGV. This CDR3 is 18 amino acids long. Here the CDR3 reads CASSSVGLAGVTTGELFF. CDR3 DNA: TGTGCCAGCAGCTCCGTGGGTCTAGCGGGAGTTACCACCGGGGAGCTGTTTTTT. The whole variable domain, filled in from reference TRBV11-2 and TRBJ2-2, reads EAGVAQSPRYKIIEKRQSVAFWCNPISGHATLYWYQQILGQGPKLLIQFQNNGVVDDSQLPKDRFSAERLKGVDSTLKIQPAKLEDSAVYLCASSSVGLAGVTTGELFFGEGSRLTVL.

Many counts were recorded for this clonotype. The chain combines TRBV29-1 with TRBJ1-2, with 9 positions matching TRBD1. Germline V gene data show CDR1 as SQVTM and CDR2 as ANQGSEA. V trimming: 1 base; J trimming: 6 bases; junction bases outside the gene matches: 9. CDR3 length equals 15 residues. CDR3: CSVEGQGGPRDGYTF. The CDR3 DNA sequence: TGCAGCGTTGAAGGACAGGGGGGACCTAGAGATGGCTACACCTTC.

This clonotype was counted ten times or more. The genes are TRBV20-1 and TRBJ1-3; possible D gene TRBD1, 6 bases. CDR3 length: 15 residues. Germline assignment: CDR1 DFQATT and CDR2 SNEGSKA (reference sequence). V lost 6 bases and J 3 bases, leaving 18 bases between the germline ends. The CDR3 loop reads CSATTTGLYGNTIYF. The DNA of the CDR3 is TGCAGTGCCACCACAACAGGGTTATATGGAAACACCATATATTTT.

In this sample, this clonotype turned up many times. J is TRBJ1-5 and V is TRBV7-9; D is undetermined. CDR1 is SEHNR, CDR2 FQNEAQ, per germline (reference sequence). The CDR3 runs 16 residues. Deletions cut 5 bases from V and 3 bases from J, with 17 bases between. CDR3 sequence (DNA): TGTGCCAGCAGCCCGGGGATGGGGTTGGACAATCAGCCCCAGCATTTT. Its translation: CASSPGMGLDNQPQHF.

This clonotype was picked up many times. The chain couples TRBV27 to TRBJ2-1; TRBD2 matches 10 bases. Per the germline V gene, CDR1 is MNHEY and CDR2 is SMNVEV (reference sequence). The CDR3 runs to 13 residues. V shed 10 bases and J 6 bases; nucleotides not matched to a gene: 6. CDR3 region: CATSRLAGNEQFF. The CDR3 coding sequence is TGTGCCACCTCTCGACTAGCGGGCAATGAGCAGTTCTTC.

This clonotype has at least ten counts. The genes are TRBV20-1 and TRBJ2-3; D is unclear. CDR3 length equals 13 residues. V was pared by 3 bases and J by 2 bases, with 9 bases between. Looked up from germline, CDR1 is DFQATT and CDR2 is SNEGSKA (reference sequence). The CDR3 nucleotides are TGCAGTGCTAGCCTTAGGGACACAGATACGCAGTATTTT. Translation: CSASLRDTDTQYF.

This clonotype was detected ten times or more. The chain joins TRBV20-1 to TRBJ1-4; D uncertain. The CDR3 length is 14 residues. V was trimmed by 2 bases and J by 0 bases, leaving 7 bases between them. Germline CDR1 reads DFQATT; CDR2 reads SNEGSKA (reference sequence). CDR3 sequence (DNA): TGCAGTGCTAGACCCCGATCAACTAATGAAAAACTGTTTTTT. It encodes CSARPRSTNEKLFF.

The V and J genes are TRBV5-1 and TRBJ2-1; D is perhaps TRBD1 (5 bases). V was pared by 4 bases and J by 5 bases, with 13 bases between. The CDR3 totals 14 residues. The germline gives CDR1 SGHRS, CDR2 YFSETQ. This CDR3 is CASSSWGGHNEQFF. The CDR3 DNA is TGCGCCAGCAGCAGCTGGGGCGGACACAATGAGCAGTTCTTC.

This clonotype was counted only a few times. This chain uses TRBV5-1 with TRBJ2-5; no clear D. Germline CDR1 is SGHRS and CDR2 is YFSETQ. Trimming removed 5 bases from V and 0 bases from J, with 5 bases in between. The CDR3 has 12 residues. CDR3 in amino acids: CASRSDQETQYF. CDR3 sequence (DNA): TGCGCCAGCAGGTCAGACCAAGAGACCCAGTACTTC.

In this sample, this clonotype turned up many times. The rearrangement links TRBV7-6 to TRBJ2-3, with 8 bases that match TRBD2. This CDR3 spans 16 amino acids. Looked up from germline, CDR1 is SGHVS and CDR2 is FNYEAQ. J gave up 3 bases and V 4 bases, and 9 bases lay outside the gene matches. The CDR3 loop reads CASSSTGTSTTDTQYF. The CDR3 DNA is TGTGCCAGCAGCTCTACCGGGACTAGTACTACAGATACGCAGTATTTT.

This clonotype was observed a handful of times. The V gene is TRBV11-2, the J gene TRBJ2-3; weak D call: TRBD2 (5 bases). V was trimmed by 5 bases and J by 2 bases, leaving 11 bases between them. Germline CDR1 reads SGHAT; CDR2 reads FQNNGV. The CDR3 contains 14 residues. The DNA of the CDR3 is TGTGCCAGCAGCCTACGGACTGTCACAGATACGCAGTATTTT. Its protein product is CASSLRTVTDTQYF.

This clonotype has a count of ten or more. The rearrangement uses TRBV24-1 and TRBJ1-2; unclear D gene. V was clipped by 4 bases and J by 6 bases, with 8 bases between them. Germline lookup yields CDR1 KGHDR and CDR2 SFDVKD. The length of the CDR3 is 12 residues. The DNA of the CDR3 is TGTGCCACCAGTGAAGGCCGGGATGGCTACACCTTC. Translation: CATSEGRDGYTF.

The sample holds a few counts of this clonotype. A read error may produce the germline difference seen at one junction end. The chain combines TRBV27 with TRBJ2-3; 10 bases match TRBD2. There are 16 residues in the CDR3. CDR1 is MNHEY, CDR2 SMNVEV, per germline (reference sequence). The CDR3 sequence: CASRESTSGTADTRYF. The CDR3 nucleotides read TGTGCCAGCCGAGAGTCCACTAGCGGGACTGCAGATACGCGGTATTTT.

This clonotype appeared many times. The chain employs TRBV7-6 and TRBJ2-2, with unresolved D. Trimming left V 0 bases short and J 0 bases short, with 8 bases between. This CDR3 region has 16 residues. CDR1 is SGHVS and CDR2 is FNYEAQ in the germline V gene. The CDR3 DNA reads as TGTGCCAGCAGCTTAGCATACGTTCCGAACACCGGGGAGCTGTTTTTT. Translating gives CASSLAYVPNTGELFF.

V usage is TRBV12-3 or TRBV12-4 and J usage is TRBJ2-5, with D unresolved. V gave up 3 bases and J gave up 1 base, with 9 bases separating them. There are 14 residues in the CDR3. The CDR3 loop is CASSFSNSQETQYF. As DNA, the CDR3 is TGTGCCAGCAGTTTCAGCAACTCCCAAGAGACCCAGTACTTC.

DNA of the CDR3: TGTGCCAGCAACATTAGCGGGAACCAGCAGTACTTC. Residues: CASNISGNQQYF. The V gene is TRBV7-9, the J gene TRBJ2-7, with 8 nucleotides matching TRBD2. The V segment lost 7 bases and the J segment 8 bases; nucleotides outside the gene matches: 7. The length of the CDR3 is 12 residues. Germline lookup yields CDR1 SEHNR and CDR2 FQNEAQ (reference sequence).

The chain links TRBV5-1 to TRBJ2-7, with TRBD2 identical over 9 bases. V lost 3 bases and J lost 1; bases outside the gene matches: 8. CDR1 and CDR2 (germline): SGHRS, YFSETQ. This CDR3 is 16 amino acids long. The CDR3 region has the DNA TGCGCCAGCAGCTCAGGGATGGCGGGAGGGTCCTACGAGCAGTACTTC. Its translation is CASSSGMAGGSYEQYF.

The chain couples TRBV20-1 to TRBJ1-4; D is possibly TRBD1 (5 bases). The CDR3 covers 14 residues. Germline V gene lookup returns CDR1 DFQATT and CDR2 SNEGSKA (reference sequence). V lost 6 bases and J 5 bases, leaving 16 bases between the germline ends. For the CDR3, the DNA is TGCAGTGCCAGACGGGACTGGACAAATGAAAAACTGTTTTTT. Amino acid sequence: CSARRDWTNEKLFF.

The rearrangement joins TRBV25-1 to TRBJ2-1, with no clear D. Trimming left V 2 bases short and J 12 bases short, with 11 bases between. This CDR3 is built from 12 residues. Germline V lookup: CDR1 MGHDK, CDR2 SYGVNS. The CDR3 nucleotides read TGTGCCAGCAGTGAAGGGCGGAGTTGGCAGTTCTTC. It encodes CASSEGRSWQFF.

V is TRBV11-2 and J is TRBJ2-2, with D unresolved. The CDR3 extends over 15 amino acids. V shed 2 bases and J shed 3 bases, with 10 bases lying between them. Per the germline V gene, CDR1 is SGHAT and CDR2 is FQNNGV. The CDR3 DNA reads as TGTGCCAGCAGCTTACTTTTCGGGCACACCGGGGAGCTGTTTTTT. Its protein is CASSLLFGHTGELFF.

The chain joins TRBV2 to TRBJ2-1; 13 nucleotides align to TRBD2. The CDR3 sequence is 17 residues long. Trimming removed 4 bases from V and 9 bases from J; junction bases left unmatched: 12. Germline V gives CDR1 SNHLY, CDR2 FYNNEI. In DNA, the CDR3 is TGTGCCAGCAGTGCGACTAGCGGGAGGTTTCTTTCGGGTGAGCAGTTCTTC. Translating gives CASSATSGRFLSGEQFF.

This clonotype was found a few times. The chain links TRBV18 to TRBJ1-6; D unresolved. Between the trimmed V and J ends, which lost 2 bases and 7 bases, there was a span of 6 bases. The CDR3 is 13 residues long. Looked up from germline, CDR1 is KGHSH and CDR2 is LQKENI. CDR3 sequence: CASSPELNSPLHF. The CDR3 DNA follows: TGTGCCAGCTCACCAGAGCTGAATTCACCCCTCCACTTT. Full variable domain (missing parts from reference TRBV18 and TRBJ1-6): NAGVMQNPRHLVRRRGQEARLRCSPMKGHSHVYWYRQLPEEGLKFMVYLQKENIIDESGMPKERFSAEFPKEGPSILRIQQVVRGDSAAYFCASSPELNSPLHFGNGTRLTVT.

Ten or more counts support this clonotype. This rearrangement joins TRBV20-1 to TRBJ1-2; D is unclear. Germline loops: CDR1 DFQATT, CDR2 SNEGSKA (reference sequence). Trimming shortened V by 4 bases and J by 4 bases, and 16 bases separated the two germline ends. There are 14 residues in the CDR3. DNA of the CDR3: TGCAGTGCTAATCTAAGGGTCGGTAGCTATGGCTACACCTTC. Encoded protein: CSANLRVGSYGYTF.